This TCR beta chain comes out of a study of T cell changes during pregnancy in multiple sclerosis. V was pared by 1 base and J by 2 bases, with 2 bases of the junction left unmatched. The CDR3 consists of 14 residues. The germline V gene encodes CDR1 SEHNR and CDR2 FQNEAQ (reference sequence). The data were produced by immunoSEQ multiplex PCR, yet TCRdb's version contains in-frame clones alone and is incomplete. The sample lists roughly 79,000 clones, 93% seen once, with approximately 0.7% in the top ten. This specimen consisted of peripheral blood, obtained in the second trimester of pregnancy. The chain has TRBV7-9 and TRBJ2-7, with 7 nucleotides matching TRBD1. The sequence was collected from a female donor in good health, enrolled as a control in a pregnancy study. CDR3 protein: CASSLGGGPYEQYF. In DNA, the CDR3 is TGTGCCAGCAGCTTAGGAGGGGGCCCCTACGAGCAGTACTTC.